The next 22 T cell receptor beta chains were all read from a single sample in a study of metastatic and nonmetastatic thyroid tumors. TCRdb reprocessed the PCR reads via MiXCR. The sample contains about 16,000 clones, around 16% of which appear only once. Among the patients, none had received any treatment before thyroid surgery. The sequenced material came from blood. Receptors originate from a female donor with papillary thyroid cancer or a benign thyroid nodule (not recorded which). Some clones in this sample may be carry-over from other donors' samples.

This clone occurred many times. The J gene is TRBJ1-4, the V gene TRBV7-6; D not resolved. The CDR3 is made up of 13 amino acids. The V and J ends lost 4 bases and 11 bases respectively, with 14 bases between them. CDR1 and CDR2 (germline): SGHVS, FNYEAQ. This CDR3 is CASSSMAYGKLFF. The CDR3 nucleotides read TGTGCCAGCAGCTCCATGGCCTACGGGAAACTGTTTTTT. The variable domain in full, with the rest retrieved from reference TRBV7-6 and TRBJ1-4, is GAGVSQSPRYKVTKRGQDVALRCDPISGHVSLYWYRQALGQGPEFLTYFNYEAQQDKSGLPNDRFSAERPEGSISTLTIQRTEQRDSAMYRCASSSMAYGKLFFGSGTQLSVL.

This clone came up many times. The chain combines TRBV4-2 with TRBJ2-1; TRBD2 might be the D (5 bases). Trimming took off 1 base at V and 0 bases at J, with 7 bases between the two ends. Germline CDR1 reads LGHNA; CDR2 reads YNFKEQ. The CDR3 sequence is 15 residues long. The CDR3 spells CASSQAGSSYNEQFF. The CDR3 region has the DNA TGTGCCAGCAGCCAAGCGGGGAGCTCCTACAATGAGCAGTTCTTC.

This chain joins TRBV11-2 and TRBJ2-7; unclear D gene. From germline, CDR1 is SGHAT and CDR2 FQNNGV. The CDR3 has 15 residues. Deletions cut 3 bases from V and 5 bases from J, with 17 bases between. CDR3 loop: CASSLRRPGADEQYF. CDR3 coding DNA: TGTGCCAGCAGCTTGAGACGGCCCGGCGCGGACGAGCAGTACTTC.

This clone was counted ten times or more. A read error may be the cause here, since a much bigger clone is one base away. The genes are TRBV19 and TRBJ2-5; no firm D call. Germline CDR1 and CDR2: LNHDA and SQIVND (reference sequence). The CDR3 is made up of 13 amino acids. CDR3 residues: CASSGQNQETQHF. CDR3 DNA sequence: TGTGCCAGTAGTGGGCAGAACCAAGAGACCCAGCACTTC.

This chain joins TRBV20-1 and TRBJ2-1; 10 bases fit TRBD2. Germline values: CDR1 DFQATT, CDR2 SNEGSKA (reference sequence). The CDR3 spans 17 residues. With 2 bases clipped from V and 4 bases from J, the junction kept 11 bases outside the gene matches. The DNA for the CDR3 is TGCAGTGCTAGACCCGTTTTAGCGGGGGGTACTTACAATGAGCAGTTCTTC. This sequence encodes CSARPVLAGGTYNEQFF.

This clone qualifies as medium-sized. The rearrangement uses TRBV6-5 and TRBJ1-2, with D perhaps TRBD1 (6 bases). Per the germline V gene, CDR1 is MNHEY and CDR2 is SVGAGI. V was cut by 1 base and J by 7 bases, with 22 bases left in between. The CDR3 contains 17 residues. For the CDR3, the DNA is TGTGCCAGCAGTTACTTCAGGGGAGCTAGATCCCCCCGTGGCTACACCTTC. Encoded protein: CASSYFRGARSPRGYTF.

This clone was seen ten or more times. This sequence joins TRBV30 and TRBJ1-1, with no clear D. The CDR3 sequence is 13 residues long. Per the germline V gene, CDR1 is GTSNPN and CDR2 is SVGIG (reference sequence). The V end lost 3 bases, the J end lost 1 base, and 9 bases lay between the germline ends. The CDR3 reads CAWSVRGNTEAFF. The CDR3 DNA sequence: TGTGCCTGGAGCGTCCGTGGGAACACTGAAGCTTTCTTT.

This clone was detected a few times. The junction shows a germline mismatch at one end, possibly a read error. The chain employs TRBV6-1 and TRBJ1-6; a weak D match, TRBD1 (5 bases). There are 13 residues in the CDR3. CDR1 is MNHNS and CDR2 is SASEGT in the germline V gene. The CDR3 DNA is TGTGTCAGCGAGGAGACAGCCTTTGGGAGGCTCCACTTT. This sequence encodes CVSEETAFGRLHF.

Ten or more counts support this clone. The chain links TRBV5-1 to TRBJ2-7; no clear D gene. The V end was cut by 2 bases, the J end by 6 bases, with 15 bases between. Germline CDR1 is SGHRS and CDR2 is YFSETQ. The CDR3 sequence is 14 residues long. CDR3 nucleotides: TGCGCCAGCAGCTTCAGACTGGGGTTTCGCGAGCAGTACTTC. Amino acids: CASSFRLGFREQYF.

By frequency in the sample, this clone is medium-sized (0.01 to 0.1%). This chain uses TRBV28 with TRBJ1-1; D is unresolved. V shed 5 bases and J shed 0 bases, with 7 bases lying between them. Germline loops: CDR1 MDHEN, CDR2 SYDVKM. The CDR3 contains 13 residues. CDR3: CASSPRLNTEAFF. The CDR3 bases are TGTGCCAGCAGTCCGCGATTGAACACTGAAGCTTTCTTT. Full variable domain (missing parts from reference TRBV28 and TRBJ1-1): DVKVTQSSRYLVKRTGEKVFLECVQDMDHENMFWYRQDPGLGLRLIYFSYDVKMKEKGDIPEGYSVSREKKERFSLILESASTNQTSMYLCASSPRLNTEAFFGQGTRLTVV.

This clone has just a few counts. Given a much more abundant clone one base away, this may be a read error. Other DNA sequences in the sample encode the same CDR3. CDR3 sequence reads: CASSGGQTYEQYF. In nucleotides, the CDR3 is TGTGCCAGCAGCGGGGGTCAGACCTACGAGCAGTACTTC. The chain uses TRBV3-1 and TRBJ2-7; D may match TRBD1 or TRBD2 (5 bases each). The CDR3 totals 13 residues. Germline V gives CDR1 LGHDT, CDR2 YNNKEL (reference sequence). V lost 5 bases and J lost 2, with 10 bases in between.

Comment on this clone: This may be a read error, as it is one base from a much larger clone. The chain employs TRBV10-3 and TRBJ2-5; no reliable D call. The CDR3 has 14 residues. Germline V lookup: CDR1 ENHRY, CDR2 SYGVKD. The V end lost 2 bases, the J end lost 4 bases, and 11 bases lay between the germline ends. The CDR3 sequence is CAISERAVRETQYF. The CDR3 nucleotides are TGTGCCATCAGTGAGAGGGCAGTCCGAGAGACCCAGTACTTC.

This clone was found many times. This chain uses TRBV7-2 with TRBJ2-1, with D possibly being TRBD2 (5 bases). Trimming shortened V by 0 bases and J by 8 bases, and 14 bases separated the two germline ends. Per germline, CDR1 SGHTA and CDR2 FQGNSA. The CDR3 loop spans 15 amino acids. CDR3 sequence: CASSLALRLADEQFF. CDR3 nucleotides: TGTGCCAGCAGCTTAGCGTTGCGCCTAGCCGATGAGCAGTTCTTC.

This clone was seen many times. The chain recombines TRBV5-1 with TRBJ2-3; 12 positions match TRBD2. From germline, CDR1 is SGHRS and CDR2 YFSETQ. CDR3 length: 16 residues. With V trimmed by 4 bases and J by 5 bases, 8 bases remained unmatched. CDR3: CASSVASGGGVDTQYF. The DNA of the CDR3 is TGCGCCAGCAGCGTCGCTAGCGGGGGGGGAGTAGATACGCAGTATTTT.

In this sample, this clone turned up many times. The chain employs TRBV19 and TRBJ2-7, with TRBD2 identical over 11 bases. V lost 9 bases, J lost 3 bases, and 7 bases stayed unmatched. The CDR3 covers 14 residues. The germline V gene has CDR1 LNHDA and CDR2 SQIVND (reference sequence). For the CDR3, the DNA is TGTGCCAGGGGCCCCGGGACTAGCGGCTACGAGCAGTACTTC. This sequence encodes CARGPGTSGYEQYF.

The V call is TRBV24-1, the J call TRBJ2-3; the D is unclear. The CDR3 consists of 13 residues. Trimming removed 5 bases from V and 2 bases from J, with 7 bases in between. CDR1 is KGHDR, CDR2 SFDVKD, per germline. The CDR3 DNA follows: TGTGCCACCAGTGTTCCCAACACAGATACGCAGTATTTT. Encoded protein: CATSVPNTDTQYF.

The V and J genes are TRBV11-1 and TRBJ2-3; 9 bases map to TRBD2. Unmatched junction bases numbered 14, after V lost 6 bases and J lost 7 bases. CDR1 is SGHAT and CDR2 is FQDESV in the germline V gene (reference sequence). The CDR3 spans 16 residues. The CDR3 DNA follows: TGTGCCAGCAGTGGGACTAGCAATACCCCCTTCCATACGCAGTATTTT. Amino acid sequence: CASSGTSNTPFHTQYF.

This clone was counted a few times. This sequence may be a read error, since a much larger clone differs from it by one base. The rearrangement uses TRBV29-1 and TRBJ2-2, with TRBD2 identical over 7 bases. The J segment lost 6 bases and the V segment lost 8 bases, leaving 15 bases of the junction unmatched. CDR1 and CDR2 (germline): SQVTM, ANQGSEA. CDR3 length: 15 residues. CDR3 sequence (DNA): TGCAGCACAACACCGGGGGGAGGGAAGGCCGGGGAGCTGTTTTTT. Translating gives CSTTPGGGKAGELFF.

This clone was counted ten times or more. This rearrangement joins TRBV28 to TRBJ1-1; 7 bases agree with TRBD1. The V and J ends lost 3 bases and 11 bases, in that order; junction bases with no gene match: 3. Germline V lookup: CDR1 MDHEN, CDR2 SYDVKM. This CDR3 spans 11 amino acids. CDR3 protein: CASSLTGKAFF. In DNA form, the CDR3 reads TGTGCCAGCAGTTTGACAGGGAAGGCTTTCTTT.

This clone was seen a few times. The V gene is TRBV12-3 or TRBV12-4, the J gene TRBJ1-2; D is unresolved. V was shortened by 4 bases and J by 6 bases, with 15 bases between the two germline ends. The CDR3 is 14 amino acids. Written as DNA, the CDR3 is TGTGCCAGCAGTTCCTCCCTAGTTGGACATGGCTACACCTTC. This codes for CASSSSLVGHGYTF.

The sample holds one count of this clone. V and J are TRBV30 and TRBJ1-1, with TRBD1 as a possible D gene (6 bases). Between the trimmed V and J ends, which lost 3 bases and 5 bases, there was a span of 13 bases. This CDR3 is 13 amino acids long. CDR1 and CDR2 from the germline V gene are GTSNPN and SVGIG (reference sequence). The CDR3 loop is CAWRMTGGTEAFF. The DNA of the CDR3 is TGTGCCTGGAGGATGACAGGCGGGACTGAAGCTTTCTTT.

In its sample, this clone was seen many times. The CDR3, as DNA: TGTGCCAGTAGAAATTCAGGGTTGACTAATGAAAAACTGTTTTTT. Its protein product is CASRNSGLTNEKLFF. The chain uses TRBV19 and TRBJ1-4, with D possibly being TRBD1 (5 bases). The CDR3 runs 15 residues. V was trimmed by 6 bases and J by 2 bases, leaving 13 bases between them. The germline CDR1 and CDR2 sequences are LNHDA and SQIVND (reference sequence).